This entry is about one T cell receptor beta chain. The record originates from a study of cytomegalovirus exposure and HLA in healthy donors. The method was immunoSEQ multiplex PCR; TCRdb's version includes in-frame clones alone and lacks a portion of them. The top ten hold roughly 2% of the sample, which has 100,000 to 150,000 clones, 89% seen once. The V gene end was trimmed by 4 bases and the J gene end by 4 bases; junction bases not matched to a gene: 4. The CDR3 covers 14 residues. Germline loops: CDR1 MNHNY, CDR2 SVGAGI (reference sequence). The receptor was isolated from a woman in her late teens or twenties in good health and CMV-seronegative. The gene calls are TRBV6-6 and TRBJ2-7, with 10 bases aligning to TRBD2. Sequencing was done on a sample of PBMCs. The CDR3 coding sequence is TGTGCCAGCAGTTTTGCTAGCGGGAGTTACGAGCAGTACTTC. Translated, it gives CASSFASGSYEQYF.